The present T cell receptor beta chain was sequenced within a study of shared clonotypes between healthy human individuals. The table came from immunoSEQ multiplex PCR; TCRdb's copy has only in-frame clones and leaves some out. The sample carries approximately 530,000 clones, 90% to 96% recorded once. The CDR3 spans 14 residues. The germline V gene encodes CDR1 SGHNT and CDR2 YENEEA. V lost 5 bases and J 6 bases, leaving 14 bases between the germline ends. The receptor was isolated from a woman between 25 and 40 years old in good health. The chain employs TRBV11-3 and TRBJ2-1; TRBD2 is a possible D gene (5 bases). Sequencing was carried out using naive CD4+ T cells sorted from blood. The subset: CD45RA+ positively selected. In nucleotides, the CDR3 is TGTGCCAGCAGCGGCGCCGCTAGCAGCAATGAGCAGTTCTTC. It is translated as CASSGAASSNEQFF. Complete variable domain (other parts from reference TRBV11-3 and TRBJ2-1): EAGVVQSPRYKIIEKKQPVAFWCNPISGHNTLYWYLQNLGQGPELLIRYENEEAVDDSQLPKDRFSAERLKGVDSTLKIQPAELGDSAVYLCASSGAASSNEQFFGPGTRLTVL.